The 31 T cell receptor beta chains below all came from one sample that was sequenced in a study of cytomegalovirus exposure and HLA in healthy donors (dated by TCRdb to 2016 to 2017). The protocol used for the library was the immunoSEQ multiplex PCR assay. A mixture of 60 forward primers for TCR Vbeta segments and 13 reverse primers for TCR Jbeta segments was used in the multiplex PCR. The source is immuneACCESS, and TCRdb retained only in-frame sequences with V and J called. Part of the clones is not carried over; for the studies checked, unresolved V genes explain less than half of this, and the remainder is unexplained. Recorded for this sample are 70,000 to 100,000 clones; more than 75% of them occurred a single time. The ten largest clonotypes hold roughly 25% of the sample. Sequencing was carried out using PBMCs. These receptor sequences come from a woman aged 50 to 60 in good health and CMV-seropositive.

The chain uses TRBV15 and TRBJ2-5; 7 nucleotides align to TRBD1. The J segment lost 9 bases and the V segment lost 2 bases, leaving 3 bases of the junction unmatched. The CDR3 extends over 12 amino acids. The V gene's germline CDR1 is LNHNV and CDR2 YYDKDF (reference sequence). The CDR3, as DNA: TGTGCCACCAGCAGATATACAGGGGCCCAGTACTTC. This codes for CATSRYTGAQYF.

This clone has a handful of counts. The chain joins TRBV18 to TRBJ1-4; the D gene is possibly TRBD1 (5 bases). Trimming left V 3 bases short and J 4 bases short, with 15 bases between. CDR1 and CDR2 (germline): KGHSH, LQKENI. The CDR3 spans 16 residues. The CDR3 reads CASSPLQGRNNEKLFF. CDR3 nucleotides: TGTGCCAGCTCACCGCTTCAGGGTCGAAATAATGAAAAACTGTTTTTT.

The CDR3 nucleotides read TGCGCCAGCAGCCAAGAAACAGGGTCAGGTCAGCCCCAGCATTTT. Translating it yields CASSQETGSGQPQHF. The chain links TRBV4-1 to TRBJ1-5, with a weak D call TRBD1 (6 bases). The V end was cut by 0 bases, the J end by 6 bases, with 12 bases between. In germline, CDR1 is MGHRA, CDR2 YSYEKL. The CDR3 consists of 15 residues.

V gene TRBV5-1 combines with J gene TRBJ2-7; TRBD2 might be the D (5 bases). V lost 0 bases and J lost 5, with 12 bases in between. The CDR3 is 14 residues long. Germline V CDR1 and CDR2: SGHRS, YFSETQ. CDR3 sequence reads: CASSLGGVEDEQYV. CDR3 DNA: TGCGCCAGCAGCTTGGGGGGAGTGGAAGACGAGCAGTACGTC.

CDR3 residues: CSAPVWAETQYF. For the CDR3, the DNA is TGCAGCGCTCCCGTATGGGCAGAGACCCAGTACTTC. V usage is TRBV29-1 and J usage is TRBJ2-5, with no clear D. The V gene's germline CDR1 is SQVTM and CDR2 ANQGSEA. V was clipped by 7 bases and J by 4 bases, with 13 bases between them. There are 12 residues in the CDR3.

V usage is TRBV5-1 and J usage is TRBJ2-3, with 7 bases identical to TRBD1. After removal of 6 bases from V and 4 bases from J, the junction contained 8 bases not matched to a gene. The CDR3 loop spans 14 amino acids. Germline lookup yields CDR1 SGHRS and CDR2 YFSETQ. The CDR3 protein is CASTVGGPPDTQYF. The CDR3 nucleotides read TGCGCCAGCACCGTAGGGGGCCCCCCAGATACGCAGTATTTT.

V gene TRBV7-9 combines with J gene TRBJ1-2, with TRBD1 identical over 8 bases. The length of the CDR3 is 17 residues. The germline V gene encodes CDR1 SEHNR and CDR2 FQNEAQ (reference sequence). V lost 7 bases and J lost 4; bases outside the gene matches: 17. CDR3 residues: CASTPKDRAIATYGYTF. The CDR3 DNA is TGTGCCAGCACCCCAAAGGACAGGGCCATCGCCACCTATGGCTACACCTTC.

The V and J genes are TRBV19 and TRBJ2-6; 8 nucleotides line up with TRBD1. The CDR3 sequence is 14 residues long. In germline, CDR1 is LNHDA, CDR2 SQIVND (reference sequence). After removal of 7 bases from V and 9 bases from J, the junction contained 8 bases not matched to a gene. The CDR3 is CASIDRGLDNVLTF. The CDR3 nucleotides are TGTGCCAGTATCGACAGGGGACTCGACAACGTCCTGACTTTC.

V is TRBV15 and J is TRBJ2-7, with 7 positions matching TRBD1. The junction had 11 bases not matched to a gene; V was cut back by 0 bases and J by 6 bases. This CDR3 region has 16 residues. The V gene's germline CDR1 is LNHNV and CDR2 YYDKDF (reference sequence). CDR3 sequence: CATSRDQGQFRSEQYF. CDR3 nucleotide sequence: TGTGCCACCAGCAGAGATCAGGGACAGTTTAGGTCCGAGCAGTACTTC.

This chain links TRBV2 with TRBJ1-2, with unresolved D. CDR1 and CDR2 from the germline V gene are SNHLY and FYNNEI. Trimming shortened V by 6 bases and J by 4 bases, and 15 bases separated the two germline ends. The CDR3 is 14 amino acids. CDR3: CASRYAVRSYGYTF. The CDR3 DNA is TGTGCCAGCAGGTATGCAGTTAGGAGCTATGGCTACACCTTC.

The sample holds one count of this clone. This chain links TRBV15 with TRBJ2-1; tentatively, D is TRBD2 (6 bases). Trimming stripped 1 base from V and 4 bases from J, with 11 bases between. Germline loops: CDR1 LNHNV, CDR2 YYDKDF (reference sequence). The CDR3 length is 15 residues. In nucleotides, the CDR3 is TGTGCCACCAGCAGAGGGCCTAGCGTATACAATGAGCAGTTCTTC. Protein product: CATSRGPSVYNEQFF.

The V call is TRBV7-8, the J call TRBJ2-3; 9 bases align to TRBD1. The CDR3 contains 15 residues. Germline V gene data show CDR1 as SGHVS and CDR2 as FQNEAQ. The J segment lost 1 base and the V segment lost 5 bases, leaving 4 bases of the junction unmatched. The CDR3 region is CASSQGDRGTDTQYF. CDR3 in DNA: TGTGCCAGCAGCCAAGGGGACAGGGGCACAGATACGCAGTATTTT.

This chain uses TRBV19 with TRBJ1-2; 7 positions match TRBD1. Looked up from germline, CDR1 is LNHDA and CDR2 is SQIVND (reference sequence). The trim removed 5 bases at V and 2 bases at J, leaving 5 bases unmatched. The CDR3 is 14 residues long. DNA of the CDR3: TGTGCCAGTAGTTCCCTGGACAGGAACTATGGCTACACCTTC. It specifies CASSSLDRNYGYTF.

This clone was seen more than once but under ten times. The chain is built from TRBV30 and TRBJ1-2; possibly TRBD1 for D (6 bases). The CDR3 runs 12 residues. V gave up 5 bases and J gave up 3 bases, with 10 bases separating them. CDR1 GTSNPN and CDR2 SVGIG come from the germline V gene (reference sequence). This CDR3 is CAWSRGDYGYTF. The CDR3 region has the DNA TGTGCCTGGTCCAGGGGAGACTATGGCTACACCTTC.

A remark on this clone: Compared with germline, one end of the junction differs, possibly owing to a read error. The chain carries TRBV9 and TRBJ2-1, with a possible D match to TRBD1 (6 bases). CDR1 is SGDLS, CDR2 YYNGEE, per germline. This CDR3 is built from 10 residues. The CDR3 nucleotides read TGTGCCAGCGGGGGCAATGGGCAGTTCTTC. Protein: CASGGNGQFF.

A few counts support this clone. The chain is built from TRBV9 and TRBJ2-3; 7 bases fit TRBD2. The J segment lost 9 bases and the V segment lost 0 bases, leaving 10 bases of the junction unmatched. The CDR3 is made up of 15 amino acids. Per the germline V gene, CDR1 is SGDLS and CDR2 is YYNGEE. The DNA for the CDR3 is TGTGCCAGCAGCGTAGATGGGAGGGCCAAGGCAACGCAGTATTTT. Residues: CASSVDGRAKATQYF.

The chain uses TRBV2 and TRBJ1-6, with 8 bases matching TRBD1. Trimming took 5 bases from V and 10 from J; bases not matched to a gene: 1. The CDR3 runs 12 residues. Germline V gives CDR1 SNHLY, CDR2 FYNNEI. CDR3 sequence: CASSTGGSPLHF. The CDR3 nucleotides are TGTGCCAGCAGTACAGGGGGATCACCCCTCCACTTT.

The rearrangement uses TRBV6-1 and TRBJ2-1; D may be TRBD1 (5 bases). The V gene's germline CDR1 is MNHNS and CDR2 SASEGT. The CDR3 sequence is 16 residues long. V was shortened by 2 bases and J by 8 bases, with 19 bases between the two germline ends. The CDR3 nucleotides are TGTGCCAGCAGTGAACGGTTGGCAGGGCTACAGGATGAGCAGTTCTTC. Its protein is CASSERLAGLQDEQFF.

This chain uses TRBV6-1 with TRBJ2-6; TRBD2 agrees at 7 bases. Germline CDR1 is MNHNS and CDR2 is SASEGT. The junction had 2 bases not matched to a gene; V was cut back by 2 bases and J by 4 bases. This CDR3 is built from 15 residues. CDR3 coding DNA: TGTGCCAGCAGTGAAACTAGCGCCGGGGCCAACGTCCTGACTTTC. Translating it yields CASSETSAGANVLTF.

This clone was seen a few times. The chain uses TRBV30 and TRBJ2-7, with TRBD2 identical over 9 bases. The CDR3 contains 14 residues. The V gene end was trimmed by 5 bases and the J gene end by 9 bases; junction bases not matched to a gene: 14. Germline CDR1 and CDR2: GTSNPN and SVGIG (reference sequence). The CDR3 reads CAWELAGAPGGQYV. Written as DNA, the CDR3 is TGTGCCTGGGAATTAGCGGGAGCTCCCGGGGGGCAGTACGTC.

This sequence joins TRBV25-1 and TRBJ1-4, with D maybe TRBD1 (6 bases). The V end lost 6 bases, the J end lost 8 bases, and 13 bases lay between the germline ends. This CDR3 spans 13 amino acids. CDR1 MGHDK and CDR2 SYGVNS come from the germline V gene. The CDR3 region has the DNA TGTGCCAGCAGAACAGGGCAGCTGGAAAAACTGTTTTTT. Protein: CASRTGQLEKLFF.

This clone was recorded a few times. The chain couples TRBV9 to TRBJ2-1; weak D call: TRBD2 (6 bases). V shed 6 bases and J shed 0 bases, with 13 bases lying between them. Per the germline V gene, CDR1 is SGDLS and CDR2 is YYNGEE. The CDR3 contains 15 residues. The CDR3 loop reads CASTLGGSSYNEQFF. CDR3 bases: TGTGCCAGCACCCTAGGAGGGAGCTCCTACAATGAGCAGTTCTTC.

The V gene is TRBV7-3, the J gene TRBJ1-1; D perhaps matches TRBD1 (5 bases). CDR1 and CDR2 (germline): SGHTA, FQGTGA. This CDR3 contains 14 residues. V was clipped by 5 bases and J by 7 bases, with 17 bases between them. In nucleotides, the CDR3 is TGTGCCAGCAGCCAAACAGGATCGCCCTATGAAGCTTTCTTT. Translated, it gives CASSQTGSPYEAFF.

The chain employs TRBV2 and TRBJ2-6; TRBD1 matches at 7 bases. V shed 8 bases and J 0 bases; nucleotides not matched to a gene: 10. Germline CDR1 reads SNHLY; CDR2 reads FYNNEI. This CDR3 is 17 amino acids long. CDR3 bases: TGTGCCAGCTCCCCTCGGACAGGAAACTCTGGGGCCAACGTCCTGACTTTC. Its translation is CASSPRTGNSGANVLTF.

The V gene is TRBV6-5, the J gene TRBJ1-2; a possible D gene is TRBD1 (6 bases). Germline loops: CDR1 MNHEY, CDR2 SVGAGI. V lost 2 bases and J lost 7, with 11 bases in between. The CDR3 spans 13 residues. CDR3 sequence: CASSYVEDSGYTF. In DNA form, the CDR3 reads TGTGCCAGCAGTTACGTAGAGGACAGTGGCTACACCTTC.

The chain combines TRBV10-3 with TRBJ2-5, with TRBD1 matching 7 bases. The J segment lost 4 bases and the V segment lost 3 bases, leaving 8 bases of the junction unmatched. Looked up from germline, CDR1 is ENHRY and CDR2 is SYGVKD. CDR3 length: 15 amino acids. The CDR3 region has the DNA TGTGCCATCAGTGATTCCGACAGGGTATCAGAGACCCAGTACTTC. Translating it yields CAISDSDRVSETQYF.

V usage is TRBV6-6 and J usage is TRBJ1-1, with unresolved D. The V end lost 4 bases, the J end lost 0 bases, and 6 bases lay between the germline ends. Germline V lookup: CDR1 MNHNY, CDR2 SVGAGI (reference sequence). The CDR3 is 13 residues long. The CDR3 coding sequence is TGTGCCAGCAGTTTTGACATGAACACTGAAGCTTTCTTT. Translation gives CASSFDMNTEAFF.

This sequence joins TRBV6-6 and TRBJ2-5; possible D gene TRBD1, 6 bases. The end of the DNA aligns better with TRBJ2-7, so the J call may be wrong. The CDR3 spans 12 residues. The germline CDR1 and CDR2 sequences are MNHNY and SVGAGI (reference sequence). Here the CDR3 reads CASRGASSEQYF. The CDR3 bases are TGTGCCAGCAGGGGGGCGTCGAGCGAGCAGTACTTC.

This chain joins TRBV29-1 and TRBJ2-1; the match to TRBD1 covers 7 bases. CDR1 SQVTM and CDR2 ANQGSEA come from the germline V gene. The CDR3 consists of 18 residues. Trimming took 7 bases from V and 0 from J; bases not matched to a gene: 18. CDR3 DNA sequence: TGCAGCGCCCCAGGGGGAAGCACGCGGGCCTACTCCTACAATGAGCAGTTCTTC. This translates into CSAPGGSTRAYSYNEQFF.

Written as DNA, the CDR3 is TGTGCCAGCAGCGAACTGGGGCGGGAAAACACCGGGGAGCTGTTTTTT. Protein: CASSELGRENTGELFF. The chain couples TRBV9 to TRBJ2-2, with D perhaps matching TRBD2 (6 bases). Trimming pared 3 bases from V and 2 bases from J, leaving 14 bases between. This CDR3 contains 16 residues. Germline lookup yields CDR1 SGDLS and CDR2 YYNGEE.

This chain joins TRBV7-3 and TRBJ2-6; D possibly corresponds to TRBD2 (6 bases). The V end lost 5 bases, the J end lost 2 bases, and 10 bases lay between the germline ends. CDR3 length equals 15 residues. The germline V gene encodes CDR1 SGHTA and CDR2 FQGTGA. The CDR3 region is CASSLWGAGANVLTF. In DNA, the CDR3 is TGTGCCAGCAGCCTCTGGGGGGCTGGGGCCAACGTCCTGACTTTC.